This TCR beta chain is from a study of T cell responses to AZD1222 COVID-19 vaccine. The study, taken as a whole, reports: Variant regions that are unmutated are reportedly the target of nearly half of spike-specific TCRs. Across the whole spike, CD4 TCRs peaked at regions 160-218 and 743-854.

TCRdb's table, derived via immunoSEQ multiplex PCR, lists solely in-frame clones and lacks some. The sample lists about 92,000 clones; approximately 91% were seen once. Concerning this clone: The target antigen is unknown.

This TCR came from an adult in good health. The sequences come from peripheral blood, collected on day 0 of AZD1222 vaccination.

The CDR3 sequence: CASSQEGTGGAKNIQYF. The CDR3 region has the DNA TGCGCCAGCAGCCAAGAGGGGACAGGGGGAGCCAAAAACATTCAGTACTTC. The genes are TRBV4-1 and TRBJ2-4, with TRBD1 matching 11 bases. The germline V gene has CDR1 MGHRA and CDR2 YSYEKL. This CDR3 region has 17 residues. The J segment lost 0 bases and the V segment lost 0 bases, leaving 1 base of the junction unmatched.